These 16 T cell receptor beta chains share one sample of origin, sequenced in a study of T cells expressing NK-cell markers. TCRdb re-called the 5' RACE reads and gives one entry per CDR3 protein, without DNA. This sample's clone table lists 550,000 to 600,000 distinct CDR3 sequences. The specimen was blood T cells: a sorted CD56 or NKG2C T cell subset, CD4+ or CD8+ T cells, or bulk PBMC T cells (not recorded which). The receptors here all came from a man younger than 30 in good health.

The rearrangement joins TRBV6-1 to TRBJ2-1; as DNA is missing, the TRBD2 call by TCRdb cannot be tested. This CDR3 spans 14 amino acids. CDR1 is MNHNS and CDR2 is SASEGT in the germline V gene. The chain's CDR3 is CASRGGGSYNEQFF.

The chain employs TRBV5-1 and TRBJ2-3; lacking DNA, the TRBD1 call made by TCRdb goes unchecked. The germline CDR1 and CDR2 sequences are SGHRS and YFSETQ. The CDR3 has 14 residues. The CDR3 loop reads CASNEGGSTDTQYF.

The V call is TRBV20-1, the J call TRBJ2-3; the D gene TCRdb calls, TRBD2, cannot be checked with no DNA. This CDR3 region has 18 residues. Germline V gene lookup returns CDR1 DFQATT and CDR2 SNEGSKA (reference sequence). CDR3 region: CSAPGIPSGGLHTDTQYF.

CDR3 protein: CASSLLGQGTEQFF. The rearrangement links TRBV27 to TRBJ2-1; the TCRdb call, TRBD1, lacks DNA for checking. Germline V gene lookup returns CDR1 MNHEY and CDR2 SMNVEV (reference sequence). The CDR3 extends over 14 amino acids.

The V and J genes are TRBV7-2 and TRBJ2-3; the TCRdb D gene call, TRBD2, has no DNA to confirm it. The CDR3 consists of 17 residues. The germline CDR1 and CDR2 sequences are SGHTA and FQGNSA. The CDR3 protein is CASSLASGSLMPDTQYF. Supplemented by reference TRBV7-2 and TRBJ2-3, the full variable domain reads GAGVSQSPSNKVTEKGKDVELRCDPISGHTALYWYRQSLGQGLEFLIYFQGNSAPDKSGLPSDRFSAERTGGSVSTLTIQRTQQEDSAVYLCASSLASGSLMPDTQYFGPGTRLTVL.

This chain uses TRBV27 with TRBJ2-7; the TRBD1 assignment by TCRdb is unverifiable without DNA. The CDR3 sequence is 12 residues long. The V gene's germline CDR1 is MNHEY and CDR2 SMNVEV (reference sequence). The CDR3 here is CASSSGPSEQYF.

The chain employs TRBV15 and TRBJ2-3; there is no DNA to check the TCRdb D call of TRBD1. Per the germline V gene, CDR1 is LNHNV and CDR2 is YYDKDF (reference sequence). The CDR3 is 15 amino acids. The CDR3 spells CATSREGPTTDTQYF.

This chain joins TRBV12-3 or TRBV12-4 and TRBJ2-1; absent DNA, TCRdb's TRBD2 call cannot be checked. The CDR3 spans 15 residues. CDR3 sequence: CASSHASGSSNEQFF.

V and J are TRBV6-5 and TRBJ2-3. Germline V gives CDR1 MNHEY, CDR2 SVGAGI. The CDR3 length is 16 residues. CDR3 amino acids: CASRLLGGSGTDTQYF.

The chain recombines TRBV6-2 or TRBV6-3 with TRBJ2-1; TCRdb indicates TRBD1, and absent DNA this call remains unverified. The CDR3 has 17 residues. Per the germline V gene, CDR1 is MNHEY and CDR2 is SVGEGT. CDR3 residues: CASSHRDNAPPYNEQFF.

V and J are TRBV3-1 and TRBJ2-5. This CDR3 has 15 residues. Looked up from germline, CDR1 is LGHDT and CDR2 is YNNKEL (reference sequence). The CDR3 is CASSQVRGDQETQYF.

This sequence joins TRBV10-3 and TRBJ2-5; TCRdb's D call, TRBD2, is unchecked because there is no DNA. From germline, CDR1 is ENHRY and CDR2 SYGVKD. CDR3 length equals 14 residues. The CDR3 loop is CAISDYSEGETQYF.

The J gene is TRBJ1-6, the V gene TRBV20-1; no DNA is available, so the TRBD1 call from TCRdb remains unchecked. The germline gives CDR1 DFQATT, CDR2 SNEGSKA (reference sequence). The CDR3 has 16 residues. CDR3 region: CSARDTLGAYNSPLHF.

This chain joins TRBV4-3 and TRBJ2-2; TCRdb lists TRBD1, though no DNA is available to test this call. This CDR3 contains 17 residues. Germline V gene data show CDR1 as LGHNA and CDR2 as YSLEER. The CDR3 here is CASSQEPWTGAGGELFF.

The chain has TRBV5-1 and TRBJ2-3. The CDR3 consists of 16 residues. CDR1 and CDR2 (germline): SGHRS, YFSETQ. The CDR3 reads CASSLSPGPPPDTQYF.

This chain connects TRBV5-1 to TRBJ2-2. The CDR3 has 15 residues. Per germline, CDR1 SGHRS and CDR2 YFSETQ. This CDR3 is CASSPHSDGTGELFF.